Shown below are 20 T cell receptor beta chains from a single sample sequenced in a study of CD8 T cells in ankylosing spondylitis. Using its own MiXCR run on the 5' RACE reads, TCRdb lists one record per CDR3 protein. The profile shows under 250,000 distinct CDR3 sequences, about 11% of them singletons. Source material: blood, either unsorted or a sorted T cell fraction (not recorded which). These TCRs come from a male donor with ankylosing spondylitis or in good health (not recorded which).

The chain couples TRBV5-5 to TRBJ1-1; weak D call: TRBD1 (6 bases). The length of the CDR3 is 16 residues. Trimming shortened V by 1 base and J by 4 bases, and 17 bases separated the two germline ends. CDR1 is SGHKS and CDR2 is YYEKEE in the germline V gene (reference sequence). The CDR3 loop reads CASSLTGRGRGTEAFF. In nucleotides, the CDR3 is TGTGCCAGCAGCTTGACAGGCCGAGGCAGGGGCACTGAAGCTTTCTTT. The entire variable domain, with the rest obtained from reference TRBV5-5 and TRBJ1-1, is as follows: DAGVTQSPTHLIKTRGQQVTLRCSPISGHKSVSWYQQVLGQGPQFIFQYYEKEERGRGNFPDRFSARQFPNYSSELNVNALLLGDSALYLCASSLTGRGRGTEAFFGQGTRLTVV.

This clonotype was counted at least ten times. At one of its ends the junction is not consistent with the germline gene, which may arise from a read error. The chain couples TRBV20-1 to TRBJ1-5, with D perhaps matching TRBD1 (5 bases). The CDR3 length is 14 residues. Germline CDR1 reads DFQATT; CDR2 reads SNEGSKA (reference sequence). As DNA, the CDR3 is TGCAGCGCTAGAGAGGGACTACGCAATCAGCCCCAGCATTTT. This codes for CSAREGLRNQPQHF.

This clonotype occurred many times. The chain is built from TRBV4-1 and TRBJ1-1; 9 bases fit TRBD1. The germline CDR1 and CDR2 sequences are MGHRA and YSYEKL. V dropped 3 bases and J dropped 1; count of bases not matched to a gene: 12. The CDR3 spans 18 residues. The CDR3 reads CASSQARTGGNQNTEAFF. CDR3 nucleotides: TGCGCCAGCAGCCAGGCCCGCACAGGGGGCAATCAGAACACTGAAGCTTTCTTT.

This clonotype was observed a few times. This rearrangement joins TRBV7-2 to TRBJ2-2; D gene ambiguous. V gave up 5 bases and J gave up 3 bases, with 10 bases separating them. In germline, CDR1 is SGHTA, CDR2 FQGNSA. The length of the CDR3 is 14 residues. The CDR3: CASSPPDDTGELFF. CDR3 bases: TGTGCCAGCAGCCCACCCGATGACACCGGGGAGCTGTTTTTT.

This clonotype was found a few times. The junction and the germline gene differ at one end; a read error may be behind it. This rearrangement joins TRBV20-1 to TRBJ1-1, with TRBD1 as a possible D gene (5 bases). The CDR3 runs 9 residues. Germline V gene sequence: CDR1 DFQATT, CDR2 SNEGSKA (reference sequence). This CDR3 reads CSAPQGLTF. The CDR3 nucleotides read TGCAGTGCACCTCAGGGTTTAACATTT.

This clonotype was observed many times. The chain has TRBV20-1 and TRBJ2-1; 13 bases are a match to TRBD2. V shed 5 bases and J 7 bases; nucleotides not matched to a gene: 5. This CDR3 comprises 14 residues. The V gene's germline CDR1 is DFQATT and CDR2 SNEGSKA (reference sequence). The chain's CDR3 is CSAQGLAGNNEQFF. The CDR3 DNA is TGCAGTGCTCAGGGACTAGCGGGAAATAATGAGCAGTTCTTC.

In this sample, this clonotype turned up a few times. The chain joins TRBV11-2 to TRBJ2-3, with 7 bases aligning to TRBD1. The CDR3 sequence is 16 residues long. V lost 0 bases to trimming and J lost 1 base; unmatched junction nucleotides: 4. Germline loops: CDR1 SGHAT, CDR2 FQNNGV. DNA for the CDR3: TGTGCCAGCAGCTTAGAGGGGACAGCCCGCACAGATACGCAGTATTTT. Translated: CASSLEGTARTDTQYF.

This sequence joins TRBV20-1 and TRBJ2-1; D is uncertain. Trimming left V 1 base short and J 4 bases short, with 8 bases between. The CDR3 has 13 amino acids. Germline CDR1 DFQATT, CDR2 SNEGSKA (reference sequence). CDR3 loop: CSARGYGYNEQFF. The CDR3 coding sequence is TGCAGTGCTAGAGGGTACGGTTACAATGAGCAGTTCTTC.

In this sample, this clonotype turned up many times. The gene calls are TRBV5-1 and TRBJ2-3, with D possibly matching TRBD2 (7 bases). Germline CDR1 and CDR2: SGHRS and YFSETQ. The CDR3 spans 16 residues. Trimming stripped 3 bases from V and 1 base from J, with 15 bases between. The CDR3 is CASSYGGATGTDTQYF. In nucleotides, the CDR3 is TGCGCCAGCAGCTATGGGGGGGCCACCGGCACAGATACGCAGTATTTT.

The chain joins TRBV12-3 or TRBV12-4 to TRBJ2-3; TRBD1 might be the D (6 bases). V was trimmed by 4 bases and J by 6 bases, leaving 17 bases between them. The CDR3 has 15 amino acids. The chain's CDR3 is CASSYRETLSDTQYF. CDR3 DNA: TGTGCCAGCAGTTACAGGGAGACTTTATCCGATACGCAGTATTTT.

Ten or more counts support this clonotype. The chain links TRBV5-1 to TRBJ2-5, with TRBD2 matching over 9 bases. CDR3 length equals 15 residues. J gave up 5 bases and V 0 bases, and 5 bases lay outside the gene matches. CDR1 is SGHRS and CDR2 is YFSETQ in the germline V gene. CDR3 in amino acids: CASSLVSGSGETQYF. DNA of the CDR3: TGCGCCAGCAGCTTGGTTAGCGGGAGCGGCGAGACCCAGTACTTC.

Ten or more counts support this clonotype. The genes are TRBV5-1 and TRBJ2-1; 12 nucleotides match TRBD2. The germline V gene encodes CDR1 SGHRS and CDR2 YFSETQ. CDR3 length: 15 residues. Unmatched junction bases numbered 5, after V lost 1 base and J lost 9 bases. The CDR3 reads CASSLTSGRYGEQFF. Written as DNA, the CDR3 is TGCGCCAGCAGCTTGACTAGCGGGAGGTATGGTGAGCAGTTCTTC.

There are many counts of this clonotype. V usage is TRBV5-1 and J usage is TRBJ1-1, with a possible D match to TRBD1 (5 bases). Germline V gene data show CDR1 as SGHRS and CDR2 as YFSETQ. This CDR3 is 13 amino acids long. The V gene lost 7 bases and the J gene lost 5 bases, with 15 bases spanning the gap. Here the CDR3 DNA reads TGCGCCAGCCGAGGGGAGGGAGGAACTGAAGCTTTCTTT. Amino acids: CASRGEGGTEAFF.

This chain's CDR3 is CASSTGTGGFQPQHF. The CDR3 bases are TGTGCCAGCAGTACCGGGACAGGGGGCTTTCAGCCCCAGCATTTT. The V gene is TRBV6-1, the J gene TRBJ1-5; 12 bases agree with TRBD1. CDR3 length: 15 residues. Trimming at V came to 5 bases and at J to 6 bases, leaving 5 bases not matched to a gene. CDR1 is MNHNS, CDR2 SASEGT, per germline.

The rearrangement joins TRBV5-1 to TRBJ2-7, with a weak D call TRBD2 (6 bases). The germline gives CDR1 SGHRS, CDR2 YFSETQ. Between the trimmed V and J ends, which lost 0 bases and 3 bases, there was a span of 13 bases. This CDR3 comprises 15 residues. The CDR3 nucleotides are TGCGCCAGCAGCTTGGCGTATGGCGGGAACTACGAGCAGTACTTC. It encodes CASSLAYGGNYEQYF. The variable domain in full, with the rest retrieved from reference TRBV5-1 and TRBJ2-7, is KAGVTQTPRYLIKTRGQQVTLSCSPISGHRSVSWYQQTPGQGLQFLFEYFSETQRNKGNFPGRFSGRQFSNSRSEMNVSTLELGDSALYLCASSLAYGGNYEQYFGPGTRLTVT.

There are many counts of this clonotype. V is TRBV12-3 or TRBV12-4 and J is TRBJ1-5; weak D call: TRBD1 (6 bases). V was clipped by 3 bases and J by 2 bases, with 11 bases between them. The CDR3 consists of 15 residues. CDR3 sequence reads: CASSLLAGGNQPQHF. In DNA, the CDR3 is TGTGCCAGCAGTTTGTTAGCAGGGGGCAATCAGCCCCAGCATTTT.

By sample fraction, this clonotype is medium-sized. The gene calls are TRBV20-1 and TRBJ2-1, with no clear D. V lost 2 bases and J 9 bases, leaving 20 bases between the germline ends. The CDR3 spans 15 residues. Germline values: CDR1 DFQATT, CDR2 SNEGSKA (reference sequence). The CDR3, as DNA: TGCAGTGCTAGAATGTTGGGGAAAGAGGTTCCTGAGCAGTTCTTC. Encoded protein: CSARMLGKEVPEQFF.

This clonotype was seen more than once but under ten times. The rearrangement joins TRBV7-2 to TRBJ2-1; 9 positions agree with TRBD2. There are 12 residues in the CDR3. Germline-derived CDR1 and CDR2 are SGHTA and FQGNSA. After removal of 4 bases from V and 13 bases from J, the junction contained 5 bases not matched to a gene. The CDR3 nucleotides read TGTGCCAGCAGCTGGACTAGCGAGGAACAGTTCTTC. This translates into CASSWTSEEQFF. Using reference TRBV7-2 and TRBJ2-1 for the parts outside the CDR3, the full variable domain is GAGVSQSPSNKVTEKGKDVELRCDPISGHTALYWYRQSLGQGLEFLIYFQGNSAPDKSGLPSDRFSAERTGGSVSTLTIQRTQQEDSAVYLCASSWTSEEQFFGPGTRLTVL.

This clonotype was seen a handful of times. The genes are TRBV29-1 and TRBJ2-4; 9 bases agree with TRBD1. The junction had 16 bases not matched to a gene; V was cut back by 7 bases and J by 0 bases. In germline, CDR1 is SQVTM, CDR2 ANQGSEA. The CDR3 spans 18 residues. In DNA form, the CDR3 reads TGCAGCGATGACCAGGGGACAGGGTGTCACTTAGCCAAAAACATTCAGTACTTC. This sequence encodes CSDDQGTGCHLAKNIQYF.

This clonotype was seen ten or more times. The V and J genes are TRBV15 and TRBJ1-1; D ambiguous. CDR1 and CDR2 from the germline V gene are LNHNV and YYDKDF (reference sequence). V was pared by 1 base and J by 1 base, with 4 bases between. The CDR3 runs to 13 residues. This CDR3 is CATSRGRNTEAFF. Written as DNA, the CDR3 is TGTGCCACCAGCAGAGGTAGGAACACTGAAGCTTTCTTT.